The rows below give T cell receptor beta chains drawn from one sample of a study of T cell repertoires in cytomegalovirus infection. TCRdb analysed the reads with MiXCR anew, one entry per CDR3 protein. The sample shows around 330,000 distinct CDR3 sequences, roughly 16% of them seen only once. Sequences were obtained from PBMCs. These receptors were obtained from a human donor in good health (CMV status not recorded). Some clones in this sample may be carry-over from other donors' samples. Each CDR3 is given with its conserved first and last residue. The order of the fields is clone size, CDR3 length, J gene, D gene, V gene, CDR3 DNA, CDR3 protein. The D gene is left open where the match is weak. A row's size may be missing; if present it is once, few, many or a size class.

. 16 TRBJ2-1 . TRBV9 TGTGCCAGCAGCGCCAGTAGCCAACCCACCCCCAGTGAGCAGTTCTTC CASSASSQPTPSEQFF
. 14 TRBJ1-3 . TRBV5-1 TGCGCCAGCAGCGTGTCCTACTCTGGAAACACCATATATTTT CASSVSYSGNTIYF
. 13 TRBJ1-4 . TRBV7-9 TGTGCCAGCACCGCGTCAGGGAATGAAAAACTGTTTTTT CASTASGNEKLFF
many 11 TRBJ2-1 . TRBV7-9 TGTGCCAGCAGCGCCCAACCTGAGCAGTTCTTC CASSAQPEQFF
. 13 TRBJ1-2 . TRBV20-1 TGCAGTGCTAGAGATCCGGGGAACTATGGCTACACCTTC CSARDPGNYGYTF
many 13 TRBJ1-5 . TRBV7-2 TGTGCCAGCAGCTTCTGGGTCGATCAGCCCCAGCATTTT CASSFWVDQPQHF
. 15 TRBJ2-3 . TRBV20-1 TGCAGTGCTAGAGCCCCACAGGGTAGAACAGATACGCAGTATTTT CSARAPQGRTDTQYF
. 15 TRBJ2-7 TRBD2 TRBV5-5 TGTGCCAGCAGCTTGGCAGCGGGGGAAGCCTACGAGCAGTACTTC CASSLAAGEAYEQYF
. 12 TRBJ2-5 . TRBV20-1 TGCGGGTCCAGGGGCGGCCAAGAGACCCAGTACTTC CGSRGGQETQYF
. 13 TRBJ1-6 . TRBV7-2 TGTGCCAGCAGCCCCAGTAGGGAGTCACCCCTCCACTTT CASSPSRESPLHF
once 15 TRBJ2-3 . TRBV6-5 TGTGCCAGCAGCCTAAACAGGTTTTACACAGATACGCAGTATTTT CASSLNRFYTDTQYF
many 12 TRBJ2-4 . TRBV6-1 TGTGCCAGCAGTAACTGGACGCCTACTGAGTACTTC CASSNWTPTEYF
. 14 TRBJ2-7 . TRBV20-1 TGCAGTGCTGAGAACCGGGACCGGCCCTACGAGCAGTACTTC CSAENRDRPYEQYF
few 14 TRBJ1-5 . TRBV19 TGTGCCAGTAGTGGGCAGGGAAACAATCAGCCCCAGCATTTT CASSGQGNNQPQHF
. 15 TRBJ1-1 TRBD1 TRBV7-6 TGTGCCAGCAGCTTCCTAGGGGGCGCCGGCACTGAAGCTTTCTTT CASSFLGGAGTEAFF
. 17 TRBJ1-2 . TRBV19 TGTGCCAGTGGATTGAATTGGCGGGGTCCTTTTAACTATGGCTACACCTTC CASGLNWRGPFNYGYTF
many 13 TRBJ2-1 . TRBV7-3 TGTGCCAGCAGCTTAAATACCTACAATGAGCAGTTCTTC CASSLNTYNEQFF
. 13 TRBJ2-7 . TRBV6-2/TRBV6-3 TGTGCCAGCAGTTTGTTGTCTGCCTACGAGCAGTACTTC CASSLLSAYEQYF
many 14 TRBJ1-6 . TRBV10-3 TGTGCCATCGGGTACCGGGAATCCCATTCACCCCTCCACTTT CAIGYRESHSPLHF
many 14 TRBJ1-2 TRBD1 TRBV12-3/TRBV12-4 TGTGCCAGCAGTCGGACAGGGCGACTCTATGGCTACACCTTC CASSRTGRLYGYTF
many 15 TRBJ1-5 TRBD1 TRBV4-2 TGTGCCAGCAGCATCGCCAGGGGGACAAATCAGCCCCAGCATTTT CASSIARGTNQPQHF
. 16 TRBJ2-1 TRBD1 TRBV7-8 TGTGCCAGCAGCATCAGCCGGGACAGGGAAATAAATGAGCAGTTCTTC CASSISRDREINEQFF
few 14 TRBJ1-2 TRBD1 TRBV4-3 TGCGCCAGCAGCCAAGACAGAGGGGGCGGGGGCTACACCTTC CASSQDRGGGGYTF
few 16 TRBJ1-2 . TRBV29-1 TGCAGCGTTGTCGCCCTCCCGAGGGGGATTAACTATGGCTACACCTTC CSVVALPRGINYGYTF
few 15 TRBJ1-3 . TRBV7-2 TGTGCCAGCAGCCTTGGACCCTCCTCTGGAAACACCATATATTTT CASSLGPSSGNTIYF
. 16 TRBJ1-2 . TRBV3-1 TGTGCCAGCAGCCAAGGGAACGCTCTTACTAACTATGGCTACACCTTC CASSQGNALTNYGYTF
few 13 TRBJ1-5 . TRBV20-1 TGCAGTGCAAACTCAGGGCCCCTAGGGCCCCAGCATTTT CSANSGPLGPQHF
. 18 TRBJ2-1 TRBD2 TRBV6-2/TRBV6-3 TGTGCCAGCAGTCCCCTCCGACTAGCGGTGAGCTCCTACAATGAGCAGTTCTTC CASSPLRLAVSSYNEQFF
few 14 TRBJ2-5 TRBD2 TRBV12-3/TRBV12-4 TGTGCCAGCAGACTGACTAGCGGCCAAGAGACCCAGTACTTC CASRLTSGQETQYF
many 17 TRBJ1-2 TRBD1 TRBV6-1 TGTGCCAGCAGTCGAACCCCGGTCGGGACAGTAAACTATGGCTACACCTTC CASSRTPVGTVNYGYTF
. 17 TRBJ2-1 TRBD2 TRBV24-1 TGTGCCACCAGTGATTCCGCAGGAGCGGGGGGGCTCCATGAGCAGTTCTTC CATSDSAGAGGLHEQFF
few 15 TRBJ2-5 TRBD2 TRBV20-1 TGCAGTGCCTCACCTGCGAGCGGGGGACAAGAGACCCAGTACTTC CSASPASGGQETQYF
. 17 TRBJ2-3 TRBD1 TRBV7-8 TGTGCCAGCAGCTTAGAGTTGGACAGGCTATCTCATGATACGCAGTATTTT CASSLELDRLSHDTQYF
few 16 TRBJ2-4 TRBD2 TRBV28 TGTGCCAGCAGTCCCCCTCCTGGGAGCGGGGGCAAAATTCAGTACTTC CASSPPPGSGGKIQYF
many 13 TRBJ1-1 . TRBV6-6 TGTGCCAGCAGCCGCTCCTTATTGGGGTTAGCTTTCTTT CASSRSLLGLAFF
many 14 TRBJ2-5 . TRBV6-1 TGTGCCAGCCCCAAGAGTCCAGCCCAAGAGACCCAGTACTTC CASPKSPAQETQYF
many 16 TRBJ2-3 TRBD2 TRBV7-2 TGTGCCAGCAGCTTAGGCCCCGGGACTAGCCAAGATACGCAGTATTTT CASSLGPGTSQDTQYF
. 13 TRBJ2-1 . TRBV6-2/TRBV6-3 TGTGCCAGCAGTGCACAGGCCTACAATGAGCAGTTCTTC CASSAQAYNEQFF
many 11 TRBJ1-1 . TRBV12-3/TRBV12-4 TGTGCCAGCAAAAAGGGCACTGAAGCTTTCTTT CASKKGTEAFF
. 15 TRBJ2-7 TRBD1 TRBV28 TGTGCCAGCAGCAAAGGGGGCGCCGACTCCTACGAGCAGTACTTC CASSKGGADSYEQYF